This T cell receptor beta chain came from a study of blood T cell repertoires in COVID-19. CDR3 size: 15 residues. Trimming cost V 5 bases and J 1 base, with 11 bases left between them. The V gene's germline CDR1 is SEHNR and CDR2 FQNEAQ (reference sequence). Assay used: immunoSEQ multiplex PCR; TCRdb lists only in-frame clones, some missing. Of 84,000 or so clones listed, about 81% are singletons. The sequenced sample was peripheral blood. V gene TRBV7-9 combines with J gene TRBJ2-2; D is unresolved. The receptor comes from a human donor in a cohort sampled during active COVID-19. The DNA of the CDR3 is TGTGCCAGCAGCACCGACTCTAGGAACACCGGGGAGCTGTTTTTT. Protein product: CASSTDSRNTGELFF.